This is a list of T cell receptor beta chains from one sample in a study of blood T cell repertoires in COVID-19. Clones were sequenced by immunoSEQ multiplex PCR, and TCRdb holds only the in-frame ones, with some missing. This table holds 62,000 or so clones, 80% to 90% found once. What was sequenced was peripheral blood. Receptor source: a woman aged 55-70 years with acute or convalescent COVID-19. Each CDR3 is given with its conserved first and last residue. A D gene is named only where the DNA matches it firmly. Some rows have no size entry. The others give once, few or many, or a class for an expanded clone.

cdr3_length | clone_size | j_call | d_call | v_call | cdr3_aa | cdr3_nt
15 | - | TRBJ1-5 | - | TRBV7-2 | CASSFRGGNNQPQHF | TGTGCCAGCAGCTTCCGAGGGGGAAACAATCAGCCCCAGCATTTT
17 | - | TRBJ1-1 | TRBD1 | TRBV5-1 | CASSFIGQGASGTEAFF | TGCGCCAGCAGCTTCATAGGACAGGGGGCTAGCGGTACTGAAGCTTTCTTT
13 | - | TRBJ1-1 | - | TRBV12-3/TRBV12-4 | CASSLRNRVEAFF | TGTGCCAGCAGTTTGCGGAACAGGGTTGAAGCTTTCTTT
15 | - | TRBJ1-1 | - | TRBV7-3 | CASSDLGPGQSSAFF | TGTGCCAGCAGCGACTTAGGGCCGGGACAATCCAGCGCTTTCTTT
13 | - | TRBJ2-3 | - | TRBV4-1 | CASSQSTSRVQYF | TGCGCCAGCAGCCAATCGACTTCCAGGGTGCAGTATTTT
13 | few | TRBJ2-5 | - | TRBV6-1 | CASSELEPRTQYF | TGTGCCAGCAGTGAACTTGAGCCTAGGACCCAGTACTTC
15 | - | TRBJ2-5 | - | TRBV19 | CASSSPGLRQETQYF | TGTGCCAGTAGTTCCCCGGGTTTGAGACAAGAGACCCAGTACTTC
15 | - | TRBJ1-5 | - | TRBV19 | CATSVQGLGNQPQHF | TGTGCCACCAGCGTACAGGGTTTGGGCAATCAGCCCCAGCATTTT
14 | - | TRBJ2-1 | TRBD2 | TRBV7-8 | CASSLEREGNEQFF | TGTGCCAGCAGCTTAGAGCGGGAGGGCAATGAGCAGTTCTTC
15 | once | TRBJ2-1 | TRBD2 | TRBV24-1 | CATSDRVSGIDEQFF | TGTGCCACCAGTGACCGCGTGAGCGGGATCGATGAGCAGTTCTTC
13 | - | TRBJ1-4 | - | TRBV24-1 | CATSDGEGEKLFF | TGTGCCACCAGTGATGGGGAGGGTGAAAAACTGTTTTTT
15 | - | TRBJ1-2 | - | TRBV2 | CASSIGLIINYGYTF | TGTGCCAGCAGTATTGGACTAATTATTAACTATGGCTACACCTTC
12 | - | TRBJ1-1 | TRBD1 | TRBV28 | CASSLGQGEAFF | TGTGCCAGCAGCCTCGGACAGGGTGAAGCTTTCTTT
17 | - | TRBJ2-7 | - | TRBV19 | CASSIAPSPSNPYEQYF | TGTGCCAGTAGTATAGCTCCCTCCCCTAGCAATCCCTACGAGCAGTACTTC
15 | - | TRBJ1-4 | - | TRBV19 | CASISTRATNEKLFF | TGTGCCAGTATCTCTACGAGGGCAACTAATGAAAAACTGTTTTTT
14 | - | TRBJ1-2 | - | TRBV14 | CASSQLQTGYGYTF | TGTGCCAGCAGCCAGTTACAGACAGGATATGGCTACACCTTC
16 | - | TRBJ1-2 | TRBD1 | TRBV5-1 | CASSLAPGQGGYGYTF | TGCGCCAGCAGCTTGGCCCCCGGACAGGGGGGCTATGGCTACACCTTC
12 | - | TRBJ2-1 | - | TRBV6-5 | CASSYPSGEQFF | TGTGCCAGCAGTTACCCTAGTGGTGAGCAGTTCTTC
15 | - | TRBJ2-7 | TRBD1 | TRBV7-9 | CASSLAGQGTYEQYF | TGTGCCAGCAGCTTAGCCGGACAGGGAACCTACGAGCAGTACTTC
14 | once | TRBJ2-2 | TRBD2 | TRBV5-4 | CASSSGGSAGELFF | TGTGCCAGCAGCTCCGGGGGGTCGGCCGGGGAGCTGTTTTTT
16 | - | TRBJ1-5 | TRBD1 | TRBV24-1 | CATSDAGTESNQPQHF | TGTGCCACCAGTGATGCCGGGACAGAGAGCAATCAGCCCCAGCATTTT
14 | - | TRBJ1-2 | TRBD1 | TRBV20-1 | CSASPGGADYGYTF | TGCAGTGCGAGTCCAGGGGGCGCAGACTACGGCTACACCTTC